This TCR beta chain was documented in a study of spatial heterogeneity in lung cancer. In this sample, this clonotype turned up a few times. V gave up 6 bases and J gave up 3 bases; unmatched junction bases: 4. This CDR3 is built from 13 residues. CDR1 and CDR2 from the germline V gene are MNHNS and SASEGT. Time point specified: sample taken at primary tumor resection. TCRdb analysed the 5' RACE reads with MiXCR anew, one entry per CDR3 protein. The repertoire holds about 92,000 distinct CDR3 sequences, about 12% seen once, with roughly two fifths in the top ten. V and J are TRBV6-1 and TRBJ1-1; TRBD1 matches at 7 bases. The clonotype originates from a male donor with early-stage non-small cell lung cancer. The sequencing used PBMCs, collected at surgery. CDR3 in amino acids: CASSPRGDTEAFF. The CDR3 bases are TGTGCCAGCAGCCCCAGGGGGGACACTGAAGCTTTCTTT.